The 2 T cell receptor beta chains in this list originate from one sample, sequenced in a study of blood T cell repertoires in COVID-19. Profiling relied on immunoSEQ multiplex PCR, and the TCRdb table lists in-frame clones only, not all of them. Of 200,000 to 250,000 clones in the sample, 84% were seen once. The material sequenced was PBMCs or T cells enriched from blood (not recorded which). The receptors come from a woman aged 40 to 50 who had recovered from COVID-19.

The chain recombines TRBV4-3 with TRBJ1-5; 9 nucleotides line up with TRBD1. V trimming: 0 bases; J trimming: 7 bases; junction bases outside the gene matches: 7. CDR1 is LGHNA, CDR2 YSLEER, per germline. CDR3 length: 16 amino acids. In nucleotides, the CDR3 is TGCGCCAGCAGCCAAGATACCGGACAGGGGATCCAGCCCCAGCATTTT. It is translated as CASSQDTGQGIQPQHF.

The chain employs TRBV19 and TRBJ2-2; D may be TRBD2 (5 bases). V gave up 6 bases and J gave up 2 bases, with 13 bases separating them. There are 15 residues in the CDR3. Germline-derived CDR1 and CDR2 are LNHDA and SQIVND (reference sequence). The DNA for the CDR3 is TGTGCCAGTAGGGAGTGGAGGTCTAACACCGGGGAGCTGTTTTTT. It is translated as CASREWRSNTGELFF.